This T cell receptor (beta chain) appears in the sequencing data of a study of blood T cells in healthy people across ages. Findings and caveats of the study: Age advanced and TCR beta diversity per million T cells fell, roughly linearly.

About this clonotype: Its antigen is unknown.

It was with a sample-barcoded 5' primer and a J-beta primer mix that a second PCR of about 6 to 12 cycles was run. Via MiXCR, TCRdb re-called the 5' RACE reads, giving one row per CDR3 protein. The table includes about 290,000 distinct CDR3 sequences, roughly 26% detected once. The donors, healthy Caucasians from Russia, were aged roughly 6 to 90. Peripheral blood, roughly 9.3 milliliters per donor, was collected. V was cut by 3 bases and J by 2 bases, with 8 bases left in between. The CDR3 length is 15 residues. CDR1 is MDHEN, CDR2 SYDVKM, per germline. The sequenced sample was blood. The chain has TRBV28 and TRBJ2-6; D call uncertain. This clonotype was sampled from a woman in her seventies in good health. The CDR3 nucleotides are TGTGCCAGCAGTTTTGAGGCAGCTGGGGCCAACGTCCTGACTTTC. It codes for CASSFEAAGANVLTF. Using reference TRBV28 and TRBJ2-6 for the parts outside the CDR3, the full variable domain is DVKVTQSSRYLVKRTGEKVFLECVQDMDHENMFWYRQDPGLGLRLIYFSYDVKMKEKGDIPEGYSVSREKKERFSLILESASTNQTSMYLCASSFEAAGANVLTFGAGSRLTVL.